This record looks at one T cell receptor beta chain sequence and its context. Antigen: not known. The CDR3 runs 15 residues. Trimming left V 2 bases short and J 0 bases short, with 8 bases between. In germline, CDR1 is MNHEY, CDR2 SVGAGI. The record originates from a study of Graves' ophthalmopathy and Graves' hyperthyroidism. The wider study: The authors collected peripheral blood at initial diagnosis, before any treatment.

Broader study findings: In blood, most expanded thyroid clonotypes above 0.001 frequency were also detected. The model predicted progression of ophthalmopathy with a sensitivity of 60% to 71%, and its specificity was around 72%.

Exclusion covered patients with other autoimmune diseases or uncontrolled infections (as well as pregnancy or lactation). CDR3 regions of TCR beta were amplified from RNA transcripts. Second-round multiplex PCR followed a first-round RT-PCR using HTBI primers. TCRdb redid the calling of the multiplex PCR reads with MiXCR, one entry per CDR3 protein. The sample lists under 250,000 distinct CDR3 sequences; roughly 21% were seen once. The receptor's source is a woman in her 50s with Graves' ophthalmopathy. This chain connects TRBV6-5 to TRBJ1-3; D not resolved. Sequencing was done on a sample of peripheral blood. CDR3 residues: CASSYRGSSGNTIYF. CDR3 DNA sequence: TGTGCCAGCAGTTACAGAGGTTCCTCTGGAAACACCATATATTTT.